The T cell receptor (beta chain) under discussion was sequenced for a study of regulatory T cells in long-lasting Graves disease. On the study more broadly: Persistent cases took antithyroid drugs over 5 years and stayed TSH receptor antibody positive.

Germline loops: CDR1 SNHLY, CDR2 FYNNEI. V was clipped by 3 bases and J by 0 bases, with 7 bases between them. The CDR3 has 14 amino acids. With respect to this clonotype: As yet, its antigen is unknown. This may come from a read error, since a much larger clone is one base off.

Study-level findings and limits: The study found lower TCR diversity in persistent Graves' patients than in newly diagnosed ones.

Time point specified: persistent/refractory GD, antithyroid drugs over 5 years with positive TRAb. The TCR library was made from RNA extracted from PBMCs. American Thyroid Association guidelines served as the basis for diagnosing Graves' disease. Collection of peripheral blood (approximately 9 milliliters) was done using EDTA tubes. Combining iRepertoire HTBI primers with Arm-PCR of CDR3 regions, the authors built TCR beta libraries. MiXCR, run by TCRdb on the multiplex PCR reads, gives a single entry per CDR3 protein. The table records a few hundred thousand distinct CDR3 sequences, approximately 23% of them present only once.

This chain connects TRBV2 to TRBJ2-3, with D possibly matching TRBD2 (6 bases). This sample comprised peripheral blood mononuclear cells (PBMCs), obtained when the disease was refractory, from a patient treated with antithyroid drugs. This clonotype was sampled from a woman aged 40 to 50 with Graves disease. CDR3 nucleotide sequence: TGTGCCAGCAGTGACAGCGGGAGCACAGATACGCAGTATTTT. Its protein is CASSDSGSTDTQYF.